This record concerns one T cell receptor beta chain sequence. The antigen is unknown. This CDR3 is built from 13 residues. The ends were cut back, 3 bases at V and 5 bases at J, with 8 bases in the middle. In germline, CDR1 is WNHNN, CDR2 SYGVQD (reference sequence). The data were obtained in a study of identifying expanded T cells in peripheral blood. Overall study results and limits: Over two and four weeks, about 15 and 18 clones changed, versus around 1.2 between replicates. Across healthy donors, higher total template counts meant significantly greater approximately 2-week count variance.

Healthy donors had no documented immune events, such as infections, while sampled. Repertoires were generated with immunoSEQ multiplex PCR, while TCRdb's copy carries only in-frame clones and drops some. The data show over 90,000 clones, around 90% seen once. This receptor was obtained from a person aged 18 to 70 in good health. The sample consisted of blood. The J gene is TRBJ2-1, the V gene TRBV10-1; D gene ambiguous. The CDR3: CASSDLTNNEQFF. CDR3 coding DNA: TGCGCCAGCAGTGATCTAACCAACAATGAGCAGTTCTTC.